The 26 T cell receptor beta chains below were found in one sample sequenced in a study of T cell repertoires in cytomegalovirus infection. Each CDR3 protein is one row after TCRdb ran MiXCR on the reads. The sample records approximately 700,000 distinct CDR3 sequences, about a third being singletons. The sequencing input was PBMCs. The receptors were gathered from a human donor in good health (CMV status not recorded). Some clones in this sample may be carry-over from other donors' samples.

In its sample, this clonotype was seen a few times. This chain links TRBV12-3 or TRBV12-4 with TRBJ2-1; tentative D call: TRBD1 (5 bases). CDR3 length equals 17 residues. Trimming left V 6 bases short and J 0 bases short, with 18 bases between. CDR3 nucleotide sequence: TGTGCCAGCAGCCTAGACGGACAACGCTTCTCCTACAATGAGCAGTTCTTC. Translating it yields CASSLDGQRFSYNEQFF.

Here the CDR3 DNA reads TGCAGTGCTAGAGATTCAGGGGGGCGAGACACCATATATTTT. Protein: CSARDSGGRDTIYF. The J gene is TRBJ1-3, the V gene TRBV20-1; 7 nucleotides agree with TRBD1. This CDR3 is built from 14 residues. V lost 0 bases and J lost 8; bases outside the gene matches: 7. Germline values: CDR1 DFQATT, CDR2 SNEGSKA (reference sequence).

This clonotype was observed a few times. The chain recombines TRBV4-2 with TRBJ2-1; possible D gene TRBD2, 6 bases. CDR1 and CDR2 (germline): LGHNA, YNFKEQ. There are 15 residues in the CDR3. With 0 bases removed from V and 10 bases from J, the gap between germline ends came to 16 bases. The CDR3 DNA reads TGTGCCAGCAGCCAAGAGAGGGAAGCGGGCCCCGAGCAGTTCTTC. Its translation is CASSQEREAGPEQFF.

For this clonotype: One end of the junction varies from germline; a read error may be responsible. CDR3 residues: CTTSRDSNQPQHF. As DNA, the CDR3 is TGTACCACCAGCAGAGATAGCAATCAGCCCCAGCATTTT. The chain carries TRBV15 and TRBJ1-5; D is unresolved. Germline V gene data show CDR1 as LNHNV and CDR2 as YYDKDF (reference sequence). This CDR3 is 13 amino acids long.

The chain combines TRBV3-1 with TRBJ2-7; D is undetermined. The CDR3 spans 12 residues. Trimming took 1 base from V and 2 from J, leaving 3 bases between them. CDR1 is LGHDT, CDR2 YNNKEL, per germline (reference sequence). The CDR3 sequence is CASSQVTYEQYF. CDR3 DNA: TGTGCCAGCAGCCAAGTTACCTACGAGCAGTACTTC.

In its sample, this clonotype was seen a few times. V and J are TRBV27 and TRBJ2-7; maybe TRBD1 (6 bases). The germline V and J ends were trimmed by 4 bases and 5 bases, with 12 bases remaining between them. The CDR3 has 13 amino acids. The germline gives CDR1 MNHEY, CDR2 SMNVEV (reference sequence). The CDR3 spells CASSYNRADEQYF. The CDR3 DNA follows: TGTGCCAGCAGTTATAACAGGGCCGACGAGCAGTACTTC.

The chain carries TRBV19 and TRBJ2-1; tentatively, D is TRBD1 or TRBD2 (5 bases each). Germline V gene sequence: CDR1 LNHDA, CDR2 SQIVND (reference sequence). V lost 1 base and J lost 12, with 16 bases in between. This CDR3 region has 14 residues. The CDR3 sequence: CASSIVNRRDAQFF. DNA for the CDR3: TGTGCCAGTAGTATAGTCAACCGCCGGGACGCGCAGTTCTTC.

This clonotype appeared a few times. The V and J genes are TRBV4-1 and TRBJ2-5, with D perhaps matching TRBD2 (6 bases). V lost 2 bases and J 1 base, leaving 11 bases between the germline ends. The CDR3 loop spans 15 amino acids. Per the germline V gene, CDR1 is MGHRA and CDR2 is YSYEKL. CDR3 sequence reads: CASSQRSGSQETQYF. The CDR3 nucleotides are TGCGCCAGCAGCCAACGTAGCGGATCCCAAGAGACCCAGTACTTC.

This clonotype was seen repeatedly, ten times or more. The gene calls are TRBV7-2 and TRBJ1-1; D is unresolved. The germline CDR1 and CDR2 sequences are SGHTA and FQGNSA. Trimming cost V 0 bases and J 0 bases, with 8 bases left between them. The CDR3 totals 15 residues. The CDR3 nucleotides are TGTGCCAGCAGCTTAGCCCCCCATATGAACACTGAAGCTTTCTTT. The encoded protein is CASSLAPHMNTEAFF.

As regards this clonotype: This may come from a read error, since a much larger clone is one base off. Given the absence of the conserved phenylalanine or tryptophan at the CDR3 end, a read error is likely. CDR3 DNA sequence: TGTGCCAGCATTCCGGGCTCAGGGTTGCACGAGCAGTACTTA. It translates to CASIPGSGLHEQYL. This sequence joins TRBV25-1 and TRBJ2-7, with a tentative D call TRBD1 (5 bases). With 7 bases removed from V and 5 bases from J, the gap between germline ends came to 18 bases. CDR1 and CDR2 from the germline V gene are MGHDK and SYGVNS. The length of the CDR3 is 14 residues.

This clonotype was observed a few times. The gene calls are TRBV19 and TRBJ1-5; D is undetermined. V lost 7 bases to trimming and J lost 1 base, with 17 bases between them. The CDR3 runs 16 residues. Germline assignment: CDR1 LNHDA and CDR2 SQIVND (reference sequence). The DNA of the CDR3 is TGTGCCAGTAAGGTAGGGCCCAACGAGAGCAATCAGCCCCAGCATTTT. Translated: CASKVGPNESNQPQHF.

Notes on this clonotype: Germline and junction disagree at one end, which may indicate a read error. This CDR3 is CASSLRPHSGGYNEQFF. Here the CDR3 DNA reads TGTGCCAGCAGCTTGCGTCCCCATAGCGGGGGGTACAATGAGCAGTTTTTC. This chain connects TRBV5-5 to TRBJ2-1; 10 positions agree with TRBD2. The V gene's germline CDR1 is SGHKS and CDR2 YYEKEE (reference sequence). The CDR3 runs to 17 residues.

This chain connects TRBV5-4 to TRBJ2-3, with TRBD2 matching 7 bases. The V and J ends lost 1 base and 4 bases, in that order; junction bases with no gene match: 9. There are 16 residues in the CDR3. CDR1 is SGHNT, CDR2 YYREEE, per germline (reference sequence). As DNA, the CDR3 is TGTGCCAGCAGCTTGAAACGGGAGGTGGGGGCAGATACGCAGTATTTT. It translates to CASSLKREVGADTQYF.

This clonotype was counted between two and nine times. This sequence joins TRBV7-9 and TRBJ1-1, with a possible D match to TRBD1 (5 bases). V lost 5 bases, J lost 7 bases, and 8 bases lay in between. CDR1 is SEHNR and CDR2 is FQNEAQ in the germline V gene (reference sequence). The CDR3 length is 11 residues. In DNA form, the CDR3 reads TGTGCCAGCAGCGTAGACAGTGAAGCTTTCTTT. As protein: CASSVDSEAFF. The full variable domain, in which reference TRBV7-9 and TRBJ1-1 provide the parts outside the CDR3, is DTGVSQNPRHKITKRGQNVTFRCDPISEHNRLYWYRQTLGQGPEFLTYFQNEAQLEKSRLLSDRFSAERPKGSFSTLEIQRTEQGDSAMYLCASSVDSEAFFGQGTRLTVV.

This clonotype was counted only a few times. The DNA for the CDR3 is TGTGCCAGCAGTTCCCGTCCTGGGGCTGGCTACACCTTC. It yields the protein CASSSRPGAGYTF. The rearrangement uses TRBV28 and TRBJ1-2, with D possibly being TRBD1 (5 bases). This CDR3 has 13 amino acids. CDR1 MDHEN and CDR2 SYDVKM come from the germline V gene. Trimming removed 4 bases at V and 7 bases at J, with 13 bases between.

Regarding this clonotype: One end of the junction is discordant with germline, which a read error may explain. The rearrangement joins TRBV28 to TRBJ2-1; possible D gene TRBD1, 6 bases. The CDR3 consists of 16 residues. The germline gives CDR1 MDHEN, CDR2 SYDVKM. The CDR3 reads CAISIRTVGSYNDQFF. In nucleotides, the CDR3 is TGTGCCATCAGTATCCGGACAGTCGGCTCCTACAATGATCAGTTCTTC.

There are many counts of this clonotype. The chain carries TRBV24-1 and TRBJ2-1, with TRBD2 identical over 11 bases. This CDR3 is 16 amino acids long. J gave up 4 bases and V 4 bases, and 5 bases lay outside the gene matches. Germline CDR1 and CDR2: KGHDR and SFDVKD. The CDR3 spells CATSEPSGRSYNEQFF. The CDR3 DNA reads TGTGCCACCAGTGAGCCTAGCGGGAGGTCTTACAATGAGCAGTTCTTC.

On this clonotype: Lacking the conserved final phenylalanine or tryptophan, this CDR3 likely reflects a read error. This rearrangement joins TRBV5-1 to TRBJ2-7, with 8 nucleotides matching TRBD1. The CDR3 length is 15 residues. Germline values: CDR1 SGHRS, CDR2 YFSETQ. Unmatched junction bases numbered 9, after V lost 2 bases and J lost 5 bases. The chain's CDR3 is CASSFSDRGMDEQYL. Here the CDR3 DNA reads TGCGCCAGCAGCTTTTCCGACAGGGGAATGGACGAGCAGTACTTA.

This clonotype was seen only a few times. The rearrangement uses TRBV12-3 or TRBV12-4 and TRBJ1-1, with a possible D match to TRBD1 (6 bases). The V end was cut by 3 bases, the J end by 4 bases, with 12 bases between. This CDR3 contains 14 residues. In DNA, the CDR3 is TGTGCCAGCAGTTTCAAGGGGGGCATCACTGAAGCTTTCTTT. Protein sequence: CASSFKGGITEAFF.

The rearrangement uses TRBV6-1 and TRBJ1-5, with 9 nucleotides matching TRBD1. The CDR3 is 14 residues long. Trimming took 6 bases from V and 6 from J; bases not matched to a gene: 6. The germline gives CDR1 MNHNS, CDR2 SASEGT. The CDR3 DNA reads TGTGCCAGCAGAGGAACAGGGGGCCCTCAGCCCCAGCATTTT. Protein product: CASRGTGGPQPQHF.

The rearrangement joins TRBV27 to TRBJ1-1; TRBD1 is a possible D gene (6 bases). Germline CDR1 and CDR2: MNHEY and SMNVEV (reference sequence). Trimming left V 5 bases short and J 5 bases short, with 18 bases between. The CDR3 covers 15 residues. DNA of the CDR3: TGTGCCAGCAGTCCCCTCAGGGGAAGTTCAACTGAAGCTTTCTTT. It yields the protein CASSPLRGSSTEAFF.

Ten or more counts support this clonotype. The chain is built from TRBV7-2 and TRBJ1-6, with D unresolved. The CDR3 runs to 16 residues. The germline V and J ends were trimmed by 1 base and 10 bases, with 17 bases remaining between them. The germline CDR1 and CDR2 sequences are SGHTA and FQGNSA. The CDR3 DNA is TGTGCCAGCAGCTTAGGGGCAGCTAGAATGTGGTCACCCCTCCACTTT. Its protein product is CASSLGAARMWSPLHF.

The rearrangement joins TRBV7-8 to TRBJ1-1, with a tentative D call TRBD1 (5 bases). This CDR3 is 15 amino acids long. Germline V gives CDR1 SGHVS, CDR2 FQNEAQ. V was trimmed by 4 bases and J by 1 base, leaving 13 bases between them. The CDR3 is CASSSDLRGNTEAFF. The CDR3 nucleotides read TGTGCCAGCAGCTCGGACCTAAGGGGGAACACTGAAGCTTTCTTT. The complete variable domain, with remaining parts taken from reference TRBV7-8 and TRBJ1-1, reads GAGVSQSPRYKVAKRGQDVALRCDPISGHVSLFWYQQALGQGPEFLTYFQNEAQLDKSGLPSDRFFAERPEGSVSTLKIQRTQQEDSAVYLCASSSDLRGNTEAFFGQGTRLTVV.

This clonotype was counted between two and nine times. The chain combines TRBV7-2 with TRBJ1-2, with a possible D match to TRBD1 (6 bases). This CDR3 region has 15 residues. Germline V gene lookup returns CDR1 SGHTA and CDR2 FQGNSA. V was cut by 1 base and J by 3 bases, with 12 bases left in between. The CDR3 nucleotides read TGTGCCAGCAGCTTAGGGGGGGCCGGGGACTATGGCTACACCTTC. As protein: CASSLGGAGDYGYTF.

This clonotype has only a few counts. The rearrangement uses TRBV11-2 and TRBJ1-2, with a possible D match to TRBD1 (6 bases). This CDR3 is 15 amino acids long. Trimming took off 5 bases at V and 4 bases at J, with 17 bases between the two ends. Germline CDR1 is SGHAT and CDR2 is FQNNGV. DNA for the CDR3: TGTGCCAGCAGCCTCCCCCCGGGGGCAGGCTATGGCTACACCTTC. It encodes CASSLPPGAGYGYTF.

With regard to this clonotype: In this CDR3 the conserved last residue, phenylalanine or tryptophan, is missing, so a read error is likely. The chain has TRBV28 and TRBJ1-5; no reliable D call. Germline V gives CDR1 MDHEN, CDR2 SYDVKM. This CDR3 region has 11 residues. Here the CDR3 reads CSSSFWGPQHV. DNA of the CDR3: TGTTCCAGCAGTTTTTGGGGGCCCCAGCATGTT.